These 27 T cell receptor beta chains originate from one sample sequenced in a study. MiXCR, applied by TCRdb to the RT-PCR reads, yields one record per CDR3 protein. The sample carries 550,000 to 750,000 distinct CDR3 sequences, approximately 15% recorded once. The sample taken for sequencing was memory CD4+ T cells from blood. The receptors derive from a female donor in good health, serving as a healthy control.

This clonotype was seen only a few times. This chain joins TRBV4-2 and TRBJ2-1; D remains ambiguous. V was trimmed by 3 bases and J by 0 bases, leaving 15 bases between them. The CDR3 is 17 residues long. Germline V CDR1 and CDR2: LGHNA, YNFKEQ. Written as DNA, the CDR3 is TGTGCCAGCAGCCAGGACCTCTCACCTAGCTCCTACAATGAGCAGTTCTTC. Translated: CASSQDLSPSSYNEQFF.

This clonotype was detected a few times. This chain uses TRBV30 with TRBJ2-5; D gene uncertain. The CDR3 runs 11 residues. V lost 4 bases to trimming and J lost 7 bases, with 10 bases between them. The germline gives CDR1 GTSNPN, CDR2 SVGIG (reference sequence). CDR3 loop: CAWNAAGTQYF. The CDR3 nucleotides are TGTGCCTGGAATGCAGCTGGGACCCAGTACTTC.

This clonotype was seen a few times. The CDR3 loop reads CASRPQGLGRTF. CDR3 sequence (DNA): TGTGCCAGCAGACCACAGGGCCTAGGTAGGACCTTC. The rearrangement uses TRBV28 and TRBJ1-2, with D possibly matching TRBD1 (6 bases). This CDR3 region has 12 residues. The V gene lost 6 bases and the J gene lost 14 bases, with 19 bases spanning the gap. Germline CDR1 reads MDHEN; CDR2 reads SYDVKM.

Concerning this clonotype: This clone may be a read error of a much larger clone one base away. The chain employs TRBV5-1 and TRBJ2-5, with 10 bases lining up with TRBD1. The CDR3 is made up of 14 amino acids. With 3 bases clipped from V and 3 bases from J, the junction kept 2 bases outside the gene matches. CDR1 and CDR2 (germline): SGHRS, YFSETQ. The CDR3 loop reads CASSWGTGEETQYF. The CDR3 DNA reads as TGCGCCAGCAGCTGGGGGACAGGGGAAGAGACCCAGTACTTC.

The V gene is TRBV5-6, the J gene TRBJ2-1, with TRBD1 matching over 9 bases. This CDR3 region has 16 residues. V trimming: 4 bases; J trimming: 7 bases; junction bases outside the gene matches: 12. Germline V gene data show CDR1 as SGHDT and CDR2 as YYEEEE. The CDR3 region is CASSPVGGGQGNEQFF. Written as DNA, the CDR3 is TGTGCCAGCAGCCCAGTCGGGGGAGGACAGGGGAATGAGCAGTTCTTC.

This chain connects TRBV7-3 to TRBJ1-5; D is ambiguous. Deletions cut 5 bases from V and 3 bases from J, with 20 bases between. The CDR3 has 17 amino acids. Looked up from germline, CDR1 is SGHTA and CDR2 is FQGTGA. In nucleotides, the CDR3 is TGTGCCAGCAGCCTCGGGATGAGGACCCAAGACAATCAGCCCCAGCATTTT. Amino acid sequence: CASSLGMRTQDNQPQHF.

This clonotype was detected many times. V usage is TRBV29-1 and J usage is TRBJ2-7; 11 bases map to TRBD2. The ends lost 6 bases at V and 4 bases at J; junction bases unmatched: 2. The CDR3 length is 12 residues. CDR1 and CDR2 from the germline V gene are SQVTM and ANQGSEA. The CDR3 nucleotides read TGCAGCGTCGGGACTAGCGGTTACGAGCAGTACTTC. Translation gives CSVGTSGYEQYF.

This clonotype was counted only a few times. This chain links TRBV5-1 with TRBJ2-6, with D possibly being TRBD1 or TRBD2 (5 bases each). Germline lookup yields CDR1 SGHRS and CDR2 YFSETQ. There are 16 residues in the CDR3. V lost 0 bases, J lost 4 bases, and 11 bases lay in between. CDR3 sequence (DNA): TGCGCCAGCAGCTTGGCCCCAGGGACCGGGGCCAACGTCCTGACTTTC. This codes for CASSLAPGTGANVLTF.

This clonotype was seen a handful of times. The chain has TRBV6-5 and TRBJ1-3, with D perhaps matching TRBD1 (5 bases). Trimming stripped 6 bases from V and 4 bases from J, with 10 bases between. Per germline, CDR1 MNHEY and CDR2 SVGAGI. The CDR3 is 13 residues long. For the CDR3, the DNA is TGTGCCAGCAGGCAGGGCGGGGGAAACACCATATATTTT. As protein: CASRQGGGNTIYF.

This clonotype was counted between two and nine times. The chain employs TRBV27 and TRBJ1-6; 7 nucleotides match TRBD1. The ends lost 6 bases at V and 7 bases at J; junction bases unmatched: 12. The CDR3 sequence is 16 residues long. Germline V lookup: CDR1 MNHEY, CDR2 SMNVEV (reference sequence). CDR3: CASRHGTAPQNSPLHF. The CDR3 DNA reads TGTGCCAGCAGACACGGGACAGCCCCTCAAAATTCACCCCTCCACTTT.

The CDR3 region has the DNA TGTGCCACCAGTGATTTTATACAGGGGACCGGGGAGCTGTTTTTT. Amino acids: CATSDFIQGTGELFF. This chain links TRBV24-1 with TRBJ2-2; TRBD1 matches at 7 bases. This CDR3 is built from 15 residues. Germline CDR1 and CDR2: KGHDR and SFDVKD. Trimming removed 1 base from V and 5 bases from J; junction bases left unmatched: 3.

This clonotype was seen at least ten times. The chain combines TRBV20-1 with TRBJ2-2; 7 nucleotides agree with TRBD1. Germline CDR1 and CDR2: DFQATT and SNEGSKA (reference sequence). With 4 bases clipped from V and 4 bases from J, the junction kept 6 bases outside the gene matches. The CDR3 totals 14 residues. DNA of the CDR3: TGCAGTGCTAATAGGGACAGCAGCACCGGGGAGCTGTTTTTT. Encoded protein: CSANRDSSTGELFF.

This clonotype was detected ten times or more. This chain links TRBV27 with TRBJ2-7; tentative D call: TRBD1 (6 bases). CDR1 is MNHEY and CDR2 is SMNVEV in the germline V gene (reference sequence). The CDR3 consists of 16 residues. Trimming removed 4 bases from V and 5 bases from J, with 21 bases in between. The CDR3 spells CASSSLGQPTTDEQYF. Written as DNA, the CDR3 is TGTGCCAGCAGTTCCCTCGGACAGCCGACGACGGACGAGCAGTACTTC.

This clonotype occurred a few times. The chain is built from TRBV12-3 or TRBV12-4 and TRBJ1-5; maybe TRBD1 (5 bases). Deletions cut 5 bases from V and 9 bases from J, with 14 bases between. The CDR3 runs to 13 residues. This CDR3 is CASSGTDLGPQHF. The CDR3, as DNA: TGTGCCAGCAGTGGGACGGACCTAGGGCCCCAGCATTTT.

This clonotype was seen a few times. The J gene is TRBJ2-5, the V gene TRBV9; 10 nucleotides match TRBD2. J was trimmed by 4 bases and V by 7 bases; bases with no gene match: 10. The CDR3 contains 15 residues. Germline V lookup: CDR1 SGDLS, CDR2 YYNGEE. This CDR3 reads CASDLAGVVGETQYF. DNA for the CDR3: TGTGCCAGCGACCTAGCGGGGGTTGTCGGAGAGACCCAGTACTTC. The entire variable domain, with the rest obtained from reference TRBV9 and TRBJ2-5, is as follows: DSGVTQTPKHLITATGQRVTLRCSPRSGDLSVYWYQQSLDQGLQFLIQYYNGEERAKGNILERFSAQQFPDLHSELNLSSLELGDSALYFCASDLAGVVGETQYFGPGTRLLVL.

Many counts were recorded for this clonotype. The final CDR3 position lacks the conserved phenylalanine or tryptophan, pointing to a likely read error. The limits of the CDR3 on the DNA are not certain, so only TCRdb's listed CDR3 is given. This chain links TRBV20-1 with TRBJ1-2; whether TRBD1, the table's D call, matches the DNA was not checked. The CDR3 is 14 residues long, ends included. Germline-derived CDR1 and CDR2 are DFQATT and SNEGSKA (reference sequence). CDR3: CSANVPRQGTGSVI.

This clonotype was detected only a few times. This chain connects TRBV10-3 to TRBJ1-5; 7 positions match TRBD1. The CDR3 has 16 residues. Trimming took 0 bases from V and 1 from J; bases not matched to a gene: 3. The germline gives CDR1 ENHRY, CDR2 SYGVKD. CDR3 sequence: CAISESTGISNQPQHF. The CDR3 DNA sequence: TGTGCCATCAGTGAGTCGACAGGGATCAGCAATCAGCCCCAGCATTTT.

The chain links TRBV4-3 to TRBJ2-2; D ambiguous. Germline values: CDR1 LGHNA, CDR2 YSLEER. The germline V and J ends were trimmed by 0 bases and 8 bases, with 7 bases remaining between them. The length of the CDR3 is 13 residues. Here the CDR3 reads CASSQEIAGELFF. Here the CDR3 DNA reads TGCGCCAGCAGCCAAGAGATTGCGGGGGAGCTGTTTTTT.

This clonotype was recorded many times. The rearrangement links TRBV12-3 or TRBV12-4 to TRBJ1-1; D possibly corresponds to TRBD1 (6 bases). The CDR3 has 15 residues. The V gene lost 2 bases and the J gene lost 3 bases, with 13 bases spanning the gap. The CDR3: CASSLSGGGYTEAFF. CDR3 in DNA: TGTGCCAGCAGTTTAAGTGGGGGCGGGTACACTGAAGCTTTCTTT.

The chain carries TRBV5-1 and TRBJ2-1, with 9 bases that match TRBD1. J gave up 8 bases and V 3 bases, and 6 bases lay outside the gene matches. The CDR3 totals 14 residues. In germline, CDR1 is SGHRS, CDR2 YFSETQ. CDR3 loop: CASSSGQGFDEQFF. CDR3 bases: TGCGCCAGCAGCTCAGGACAGGGGTTCGATGAGCAGTTCTTC.

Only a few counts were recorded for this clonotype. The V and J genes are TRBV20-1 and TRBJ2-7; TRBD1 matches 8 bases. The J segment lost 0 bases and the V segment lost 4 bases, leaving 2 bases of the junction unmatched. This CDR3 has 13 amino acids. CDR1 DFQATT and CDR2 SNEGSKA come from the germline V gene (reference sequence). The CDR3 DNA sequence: TGCAGTGCTATTGGACAGGGCTCCTACGAGCAGTACTTC. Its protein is CSAIGQGSYEQYF.

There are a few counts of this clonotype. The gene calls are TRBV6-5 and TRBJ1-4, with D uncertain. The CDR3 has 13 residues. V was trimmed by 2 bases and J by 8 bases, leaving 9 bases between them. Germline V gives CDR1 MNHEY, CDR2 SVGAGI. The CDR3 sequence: CASSYRGDEKLFF. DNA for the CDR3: TGTGCCAGCAGTTACCGGGGAGACGAAAAACTGTTTTTT.

CDR3: CASSPWGTSGSSETQYF. The DNA of the CDR3 is TGTGCCAGCAGCCCCTGGGGGACTAGCGGGAGCTCTGAGACCCAGTACTTC. J is TRBJ2-5 and V is TRBV11-2, with 14 bases identical to TRBD2. The CDR3 length is 17 residues. The V segment lost 5 bases and the J segment 5 bases; nucleotides outside the gene matches: 10. CDR1 is SGHAT and CDR2 is FQNNGV in the germline V gene.

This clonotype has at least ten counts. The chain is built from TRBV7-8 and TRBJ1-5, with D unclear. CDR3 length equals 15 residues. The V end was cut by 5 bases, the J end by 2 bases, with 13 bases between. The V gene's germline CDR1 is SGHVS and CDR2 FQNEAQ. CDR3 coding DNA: TGTGCCAGCAGCATCCAGGTCGCCGGCAATCAGCCCCAGCATTTT. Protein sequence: CASSIQVAGNQPQHF.

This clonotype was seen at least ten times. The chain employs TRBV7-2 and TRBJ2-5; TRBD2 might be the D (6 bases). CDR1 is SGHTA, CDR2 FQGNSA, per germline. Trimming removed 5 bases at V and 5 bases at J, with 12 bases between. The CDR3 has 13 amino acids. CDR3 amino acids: CASSQTRGETQYF. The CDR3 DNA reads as TGTGCCAGCAGCCAGACCCGGGGGGAGACCCAGTACTTC.

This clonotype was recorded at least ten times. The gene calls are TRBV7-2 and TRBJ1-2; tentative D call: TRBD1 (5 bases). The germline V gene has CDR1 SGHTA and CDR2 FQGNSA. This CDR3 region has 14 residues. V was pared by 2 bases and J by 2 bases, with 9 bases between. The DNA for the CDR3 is TGTGCCAGCAGCTTATCTGGGGGGAACTATGGCTACACCTTC. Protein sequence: CASSLSGGNYGYTF. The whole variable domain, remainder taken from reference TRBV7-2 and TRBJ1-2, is GAGVSQSPSNKVTEKGKDVELRCDPISGHTALYWYRQSLGQGLEFLIYFQGNSAPDKSGLPSDRFSAERTGGSVSTLTIQRTQQEDSAVYLCASSLSGGNYGYTFGSGTRLTVV.

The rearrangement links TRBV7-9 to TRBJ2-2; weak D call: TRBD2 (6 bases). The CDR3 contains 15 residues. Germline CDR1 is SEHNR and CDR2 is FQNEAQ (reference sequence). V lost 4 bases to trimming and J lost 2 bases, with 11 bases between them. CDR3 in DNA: TGTGCCAGCAGCTACCGGGACTTTAACACCGGGGAGCTGTTTTTT. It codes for CASSYRDFNTGELFF.